These 27 T cell receptor beta chains came from one sample sequenced in a study of vaccination and CD4 T cells after COVID-19. For these TCRs, the target antigens are not known. This sample's treatment: approximately 10-day PBMC culture with coronavirus spike peptide pools or control peptides (ViraFEST assay). The Oncomine TCR Beta short-read assay sequenced DNA from cultured CD4+ T cells. TCRdb re-analysed the PCR reads in MiXCR, keeping a single row per CDR3 protein. The top ten clones hold 26% of a sample with roughly 20,000 distinct CDR3 sequences, 44% of them seen once. Sample: CD4+ T cells from blood, cultured in vitro, taken before SARS-CoV-2 vaccination. All receptors derive from a human donor who had recovered from COVID-19.

This clonotype was found a few times. The rearrangement links TRBV6-1 to TRBJ2-1; 10 bases fit TRBD2. V was clipped by 10 bases and J by 4 bases; unmatched bases: 7. Germline V gene lookup returns CDR1 MNHNS and CDR2 SASEGT. CDR3 length equals 14 residues. The DNA of the CDR3 is TGTGCCACCAGGGGTAGCGGGAGGTACAATGAGCAGTTCTTC. Translation: CATRGSGRYNEQFF.

This sequence joins TRBV5-1 and TRBJ1-1; tentatively, D is TRBD1 (6 bases). Per the germline V gene, CDR1 is SGHRS and CDR2 is YFSETQ. This CDR3 contains 14 residues. With 6 bases removed from V and 0 bases from J, the gap between germline ends came to 12 bases. The CDR3 coding sequence is TGCGCCAGCAAGCAAGGGGGAGTGAACACTGAAGCTTTCTTT. Its translation is CASKQGGVNTEAFF.

CDR3 in DNA: TGTGCCAGCAGTTTCGGGGCAGGGGGAAGAAACTATGGCTACACCTTC. Its protein is CASSFGAGGRNYGYTF. The genes are TRBV27 and TRBJ1-2, with 7 bases identical to TRBD1. Germline CDR1 MNHEY, CDR2 SMNVEV (reference sequence). This CDR3 has 16 residues. J gave up 2 bases and V 3 bases, and 9 bases lay outside the gene matches.

The chain couples TRBV15 to TRBJ2-1; D is uncertain. This CDR3 region has 14 residues. The germline CDR1 and CDR2 sequences are LNHNV and YYDKDF (reference sequence). The V end lost 1 base, the J end lost 3 bases, and 7 bases lay between the germline ends. This CDR3 is CATSRVRVYNEQFF. The CDR3 DNA follows: TGTGCCACCAGCAGAGTAAGGGTCTACAATGAGCAGTTCTTC.

This clonotype was seen more than once but under ten times. The chain carries TRBV15 and TRBJ1-5, with 8 bases that match TRBD1. V was pared by 5 bases and J by 3 bases, with 6 bases of the junction left unmatched. This CDR3 comprises 15 residues. Germline-derived CDR1 and CDR2 are LNHNV and YYDKDF (reference sequence). The chain's CDR3 is CATSLWGQANQPQHF. In nucleotides, the CDR3 is TGTGCCACCAGCTTATGGGGACAGGCCAATCAGCCCCAGCATTTT.

This clonotype occurred a few times. V gene TRBV7-6 combines with J gene TRBJ1-5; a possible D gene is TRBD1 (5 bases). The CDR3 extends over 14 amino acids. The V gene's germline CDR1 is SGHVS and CDR2 FNYEAQ. V lost 2 bases and J lost 5, with 10 bases in between. The CDR3 nucleotides read TGTGCCAGCAGCTTAATACGAGGGGATCAGCCCCAGCATTTT. It translates to CASSLIRGDQPQHF.

V usage is TRBV29-1 and J usage is TRBJ1-2; the D gene is possibly TRBD1 (5 bases). Looked up from germline, CDR1 is SQVTM and CDR2 is ANQGSEA. The ends were cut back, 4 bases at V and 0 bases at J, with 9 bases in the middle. The CDR3 spans 13 residues. The chain's CDR3 is CSVGRGPNYGYTF. CDR3 sequence (DNA): TGCAGCGTTGGAAGGGGACCTAACTATGGCTACACCTTC.

There are a few counts of this clonotype. The rearrangement links TRBV15 to TRBJ1-1; D unclear. Trimming stripped 0 bases from V and 7 bases from J, with 6 bases between. The germline V gene has CDR1 LNHNV and CDR2 YYDKDF (reference sequence). The CDR3 is 12 residues long. The CDR3 nucleotides read TGTGCCACCAGCAGAGATCCAGTTGAAGCTTTCTTT. Residues: CATSRDPVEAFF. The full variable domain, with the rest looked up from reference TRBV15 and TRBJ1-1, is DAMVIQNPRYQVTQFGKPVTLSCSQTLNHNVMYWYQQKSSQAPKLLFHYYDKDFNNEADTPDNFQSRRPNTSFCFLDIRSPGLGDTAMYLCATSRDPVEAFFGQGTRLTVV.

This chain connects TRBV7-2 to TRBJ1-5; D unclear. The germline gives CDR1 SGHTA, CDR2 FQGNSA. CDR3 length equals 13 residues. Trimming took off 3 bases at V and 0 bases at J, with 3 bases between the two ends. CDR3 bases: TGTGCCAGCAGCTTTAATAGCAATCAGCCCCAGCATTTT. Translated: CASSFNSNQPQHF.

There are a few counts of this clonotype. V and J are TRBV27 and TRBJ1-6, with D uncertain. The CDR3 is made up of 12 amino acids. CDR1 is MNHEY and CDR2 is SMNVEV in the germline V gene (reference sequence). V was trimmed by 1 base and J by 16 bases, leaving 11 bases between them. CDR3 in amino acids: CASSLFDGALHF. In DNA form, the CDR3 reads TGTGCCAGCAGTTTATTCGACGGAGCTCTCCACTTT.

This clonotype has only a few counts. V usage is TRBV12-3 or TRBV12-4 and J usage is TRBJ1-2, with 9 nucleotides matching TRBD1. V lost 6 bases, J lost 5 bases, and 4 bases stayed unmatched. The CDR3 sequence is 13 residues long. CDR3 residues: CASSGTGRYGYTF. In nucleotides, the CDR3 is TGTGCCAGCAGCGGGACAGGGAGGTATGGCTACACCTTC.

The V and J genes are TRBV7-8 and TRBJ1-6, with D unclear. Germline loops: CDR1 SGHVS, CDR2 FQNEAQ. V lost 5 bases to trimming and J lost 1 base, with 15 bases between them. The CDR3 contains 17 residues. CDR3 nucleotide sequence: TGTGCCAGCAGCCTCAGCCTGACAAGATCCTATAATTCACCCCTCCACTTT. Translating it yields CASSLSLTRSYNSPLHF.

V usage is TRBV12-3 or TRBV12-4 and J usage is TRBJ2-5; D might be TRBD1 (6 bases). This CDR3 is built from 14 residues. V gave up 8 bases and J gave up 7 bases, with 20 bases separating them. Here the CDR3 reads CASARQELWATQYF. CDR3 sequence (DNA): TGTGCCAGCGCAAGACAGGAGTTATGGGCGACCCAGTACTTC.

The V gene is TRBV7-9, the J gene TRBJ1-6; TRBD1 agrees at 9 bases. V was pared by 5 bases and J by 9 bases, with 5 bases of the junction left unmatched. Germline lookup yields CDR1 SEHNR and CDR2 FQNEAQ (reference sequence). The CDR3 extends over 14 amino acids. CDR3 in DNA: TGTGCCAGCAGCGAGGGACAGGGCGGTTCACCCCTCCACTTT. Residues: CASSEGQGGSPLHF.

The chain carries TRBV28 and TRBJ2-7; 7 nucleotides line up with TRBD1. V lost 4 bases to trimming and J lost 5 bases; unmatched junction nucleotides: 11. The CDR3 runs 15 residues. The germline CDR1 and CDR2 sequences are MDHEN and SYDVKM. The CDR3 sequence: CASSSQEQQGNEQYF. The CDR3 DNA is TGTGCCAGCAGTTCACAAGAGCAACAGGGGAACGAGCAGTACTTC.

The chain links TRBV7-2 to TRBJ1-1, with D perhaps TRBD1 (6 bases). There are 18 residues in the CDR3. The germline V gene has CDR1 SGHTA and CDR2 FQGNSA. The germline V and J ends were trimmed by 1 base and 6 bases, with 24 bases remaining between them. The CDR3 DNA sequence: TGTGCCAGCAGCTTAGGGGTTAGGGGGAGCGTTATGGGCGCTGAAGCTTTCTTT. Protein sequence: CASSLGVRGSVMGAEAFF.

The chain's CDR3 is CASSLGLAGGSYEQYF. DNA of the CDR3: TGTGCCAGCAGTTTAGGCCTAGCGGGGGGCTCCTACGAGCAGTACTTC. The chain employs TRBV12-3 or TRBV12-4 and TRBJ2-7; TRBD2 aligns across 11 bases. The V gene end was trimmed by 1 base and the J gene end by 0 bases; junction bases not matched to a gene: 2. The CDR3 loop spans 16 amino acids.

This clonotype was observed a few times. The CDR3 DNA sequence: TGTGCCAGCAGTCTGCGACAGGGGGATAGCAATCAGCCCCAGCATTTT. Encoded protein: CASSLRQGDSNQPQHF. The chain uses TRBV28 and TRBJ1-5, with TRBD1 matching over 9 bases. From germline, CDR1 is MDHEN and CDR2 SYDVKM. With V trimmed by 5 bases and J by 0 bases, 5 bases remained unmatched. The CDR3 totals 16 residues.

This clonotype was detected only a few times. This rearrangement joins TRBV30 to TRBJ1-1; D possibly corresponds to TRBD1 (5 bases). The CDR3 runs 13 residues. V lost 5 bases, J lost 1 base, and 11 bases lay in between. CDR1 is GTSNPN, CDR2 SVGIG, per germline (reference sequence). The CDR3 bases are TGTGCCTGGGGGGCGGGTCCGAACACTGAAGCTTTCTTT. The encoded protein is CAWGAGPNTEAFF.

This sequence joins TRBV20-1 and TRBJ2-7; 11 bases are shared with TRBD1. Per the germline V gene, CDR1 is DFQATT and CDR2 is SNEGSKA (reference sequence). The length of the CDR3 is 15 residues. J was trimmed by 0 bases and V by 4 bases; bases with no gene match: 5. The CDR3 reads CSATAGTGGSYEQYF. The CDR3 DNA reads TGCAGTGCTACTGCCGGGACAGGGGGCTCCTACGAGCAGTACTTC.

This clonotype was counted a single time. CDR3 bases: TGCAGCGTCTCGCGGGACAGGGATACTGAAGCTTTCTTT. Protein product: CSVSRDRDTEAFF. This chain joins TRBV29-1 and TRBJ1-1, with 9 bases aligning to TRBD1. Per the germline V gene, CDR1 is SQVTM and CDR2 is ANQGSEA. J lost 5 bases, V lost 6 bases, and 7 bases had no gene match. This CDR3 is built from 13 residues.

This clonotype showed up just a few times. Here the CDR3 reads CASSLTGLAGSSYNEQFF. DNA for the CDR3: TGTGCCAGCAGCTTAACAGGACTAGCGGGGAGCTCCTACAATGAGCAGTTCTTC. The genes are TRBV11-3 and TRBJ2-1; TRBD2 matches at 12 bases. The CDR3 totals 18 residues. The germline CDR1 and CDR2 sequences are SGHNT and YENEEA. V gave up 2 bases and J gave up 0 bases; unmatched junction bases: 5.

This clonotype was detected only a few times. The chain uses TRBV6-5 and TRBJ2-5; possibly TRBD1 or TRBD2 for D (5 bases each). Germline V CDR1 and CDR2: MNHEY, SVGAGI. Trimming took 4 bases from V and 3 from J, leaving 9 bases between them. The CDR3 length is 13 residues. The CDR3 nucleotides are TGTGCCAGCAGTTCGGGACCAAAAGAGACCCAGTACTTC. It codes for CASSSGPKETQYF.

The chain has TRBV6-2 or TRBV6-3 and TRBJ2-1; the match to TRBD2 covers 7 bases. V shed 3 bases and J 4 bases; nucleotides not matched to a gene: 6. CDR1 MNHEY and CDR2 SVGEGT come from the germline V gene. The CDR3 runs 15 residues. The CDR3 coding sequence is TGTGCCAGCAGTTATGCGATAGCGGGTTACAATGAGCAGTTCTTC. It is translated as CASSYAIAGYNEQFF.

The chain has TRBV7-9 and TRBJ2-7, with 9 bases lining up with TRBD1. This CDR3 region has 15 residues. CDR1 SEHNR and CDR2 FQNEAQ come from the germline V gene (reference sequence). The junction had 7 bases not matched to a gene; V was cut back by 1 base and J by 6 bases. Here the CDR3 DNA reads TGTGCCAGCAGCTTAGAGAGGGGACAGGGTGCCGAGCAGTACTTC. Translated: CASSLERGQGAEQYF.

This clonotype came up once. This chain uses TRBV6-1 with TRBJ1-2; 10 nucleotides line up with TRBD1. This CDR3 region has 18 residues. In germline, CDR1 is MNHNS, CDR2 SASEGT. V trimming: 3 bases; J trimming: 1 base; junction bases outside the gene matches: 11. In DNA form, the CDR3 reads TGTGCCAGCAGTGAGGGGGACAGGGGCTCAATTTATAACTATGGCTACACCTTC. Translating it yields CASSEGDRGSIYNYGYTF.

This sequence joins TRBV20-1 and TRBJ1-5; possible D gene TRBD1, 6 bases. The CDR3 sequence is 14 residues long. Trimming took 3 bases from V and 6 from J, leaving 15 bases between them. Germline V gene lookup returns CDR1 DFQATT and CDR2 SNEGSKA (reference sequence). CDR3 residues: CSARATGRGQPQHF. The CDR3 nucleotides read TGCAGTGCTAGGGCAACAGGGCGTGGTCAGCCCCAGCATTTT.